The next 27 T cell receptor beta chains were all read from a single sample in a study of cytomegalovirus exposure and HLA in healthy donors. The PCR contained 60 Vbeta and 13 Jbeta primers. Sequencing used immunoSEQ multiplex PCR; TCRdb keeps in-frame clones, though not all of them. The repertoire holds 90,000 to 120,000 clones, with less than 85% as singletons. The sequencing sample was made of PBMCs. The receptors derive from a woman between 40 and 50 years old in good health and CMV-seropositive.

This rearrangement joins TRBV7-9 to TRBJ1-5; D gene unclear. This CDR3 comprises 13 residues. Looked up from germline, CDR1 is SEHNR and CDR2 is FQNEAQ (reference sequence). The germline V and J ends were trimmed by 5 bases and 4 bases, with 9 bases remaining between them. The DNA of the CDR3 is TGTGCCAGCAGCCCGCCGGGGAATCAGCCCCAGCATTTT. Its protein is CASSPPGNQPQHF.

CDR3 bases: TGTGCCAGCAGCCCCCAGGGGCTAGCGGGTATCAACACCGGGGAGCTGTTTTTT. Its protein product is CASSPQGLAGINTGELFF. This chain joins TRBV5-4 and TRBJ2-2, with TRBD2 matching over 8 bases. Unmatched junction bases numbered 13, after V lost 4 bases and J lost 2 bases. The CDR3 extends over 18 amino acids. Per the germline V gene, CDR1 is SGHNT and CDR2 is YYREEE (reference sequence).

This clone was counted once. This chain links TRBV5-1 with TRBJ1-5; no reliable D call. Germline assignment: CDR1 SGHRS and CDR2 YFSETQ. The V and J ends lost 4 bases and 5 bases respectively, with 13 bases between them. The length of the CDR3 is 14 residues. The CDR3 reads CASSLNGHDQPQHF. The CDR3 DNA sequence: TGCGCCAGCAGCCTTAATGGGCATGATCAGCCCCAGCATTTT.

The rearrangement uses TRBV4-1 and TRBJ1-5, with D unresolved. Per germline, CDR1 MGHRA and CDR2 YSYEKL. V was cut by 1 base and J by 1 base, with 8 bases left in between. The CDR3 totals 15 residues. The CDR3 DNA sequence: TGCGCCAGCAGCCAAGCAGTCCTCAGCAATCAGCCCCAGCATTTT. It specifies CASSQAVLSNQPQHF.

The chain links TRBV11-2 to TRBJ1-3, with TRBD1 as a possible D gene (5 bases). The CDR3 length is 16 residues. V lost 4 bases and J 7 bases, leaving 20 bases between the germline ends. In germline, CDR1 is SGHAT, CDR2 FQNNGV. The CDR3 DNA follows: TGTGCCAGCAGCTCCCCCGGAACAGGCCCTCGGAACACCATATATTTT. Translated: CASSSPGTGPRNTIYF.

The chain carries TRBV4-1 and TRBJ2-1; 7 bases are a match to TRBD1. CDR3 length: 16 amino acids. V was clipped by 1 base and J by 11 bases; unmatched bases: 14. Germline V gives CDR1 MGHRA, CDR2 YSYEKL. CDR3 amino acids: CASSQVRDSGLRKQFF. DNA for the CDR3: TGCGCCAGCAGCCAAGTCCGGGACAGCGGTCTTAGGAAGCAGTTCTTC.

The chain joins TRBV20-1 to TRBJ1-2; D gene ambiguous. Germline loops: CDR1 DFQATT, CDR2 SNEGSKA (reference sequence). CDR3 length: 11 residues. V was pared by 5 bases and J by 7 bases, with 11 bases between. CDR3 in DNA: TGCAGTGCTCCCCGTGAGGGTGGCTACACCTTC. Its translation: CSAPREGGYTF.

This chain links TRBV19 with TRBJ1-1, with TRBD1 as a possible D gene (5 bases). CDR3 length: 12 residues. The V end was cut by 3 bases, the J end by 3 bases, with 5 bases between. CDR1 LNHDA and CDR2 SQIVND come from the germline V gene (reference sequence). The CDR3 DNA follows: TGTGCCAGTAGTATCAGGGACACTGAAGCTTTCTTT. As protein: CASSIRDTEAFF.

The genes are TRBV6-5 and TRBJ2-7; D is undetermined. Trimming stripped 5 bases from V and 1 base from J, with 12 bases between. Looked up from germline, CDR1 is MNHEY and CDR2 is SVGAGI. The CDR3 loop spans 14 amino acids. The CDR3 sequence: CASSTRSRSYEQYF. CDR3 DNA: TGTGCCAGCAGTACCAGGTCCCGTTCCTACGAGCAGTACTTC.

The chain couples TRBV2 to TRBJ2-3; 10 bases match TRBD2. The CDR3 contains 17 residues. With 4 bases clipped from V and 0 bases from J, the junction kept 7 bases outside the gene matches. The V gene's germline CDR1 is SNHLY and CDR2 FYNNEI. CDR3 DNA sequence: TGTGCCAGCAGTGTGTCTAGCGGGGGCCCTAGCACAGATACGCAGTATTTT. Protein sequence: CASSVSSGGPSTDTQYF.

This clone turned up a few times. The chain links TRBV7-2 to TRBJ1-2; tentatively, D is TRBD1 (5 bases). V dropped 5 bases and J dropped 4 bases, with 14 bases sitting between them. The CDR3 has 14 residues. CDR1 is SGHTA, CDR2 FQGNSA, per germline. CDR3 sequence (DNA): TGTGCCAGCAGCCCCATTGGGGCATCCTATGGCTACACCTTC. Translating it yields CASSPIGASYGYTF.

The DNA for the CDR3 is TGTGCCAGCAGGACAGGGAATGGGGCCAACGTCCTGACTTTC. Amino acids: CASRTGNGANVLTF. V gene TRBV28 combines with J gene TRBJ2-6; 7 bases line up with TRBD1. Trimming removed 6 bases from V and 3 bases from J; junction bases left unmatched: 2. Germline lookup yields CDR1 MDHEN and CDR2 SYDVKM. The CDR3 runs 14 residues.

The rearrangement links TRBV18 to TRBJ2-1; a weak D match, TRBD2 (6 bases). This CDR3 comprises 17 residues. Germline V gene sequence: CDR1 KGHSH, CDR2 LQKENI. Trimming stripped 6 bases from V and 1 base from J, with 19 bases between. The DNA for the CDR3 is TGTGCCAGCTCTGGACCACCGCGGGACGGTTCCTACAATGAGCAGTTCTTC. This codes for CASSGPPRDGSYNEQFF.

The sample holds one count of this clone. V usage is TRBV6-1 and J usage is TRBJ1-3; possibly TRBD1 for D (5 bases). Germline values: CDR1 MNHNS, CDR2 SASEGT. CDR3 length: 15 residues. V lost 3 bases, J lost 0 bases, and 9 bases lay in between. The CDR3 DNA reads TGTGCCAGCAGTGAGGACATTATCTCTGGAAACACCATATATTTT. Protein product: CASSEDIISGNTIYF.

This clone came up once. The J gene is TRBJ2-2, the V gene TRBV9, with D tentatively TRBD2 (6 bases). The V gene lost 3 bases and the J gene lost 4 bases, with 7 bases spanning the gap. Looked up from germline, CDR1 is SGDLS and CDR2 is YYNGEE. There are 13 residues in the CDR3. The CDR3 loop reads CASSAGSTGELFF. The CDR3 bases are TGTGCCAGCAGCGCCGGGAGCACCGGGGAGCTGTTTTTT.

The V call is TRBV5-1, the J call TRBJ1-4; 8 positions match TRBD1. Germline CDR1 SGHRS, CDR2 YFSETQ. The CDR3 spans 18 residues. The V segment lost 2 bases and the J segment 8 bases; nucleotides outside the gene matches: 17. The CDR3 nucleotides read TGCGCCAGCAGCTTCTTGGCAGGGGGCGATTTTATCACAGAAAAACTGTTTTTT. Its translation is CASSFLAGGDFITEKLFF.

CDR3 sequence (DNA): TGTGCCAGCAAGGAGGGAGGAAATTCACCCCTCCACTTT. Translation: CASKEGGNSPLHF. The chain joins TRBV25-1 to TRBJ1-6; D remains ambiguous. There are 13 residues in the CDR3. Germline V lookup: CDR1 MGHDK, CDR2 SYGVNS. V was pared by 7 bases and J by 7 bases, with 11 bases between.

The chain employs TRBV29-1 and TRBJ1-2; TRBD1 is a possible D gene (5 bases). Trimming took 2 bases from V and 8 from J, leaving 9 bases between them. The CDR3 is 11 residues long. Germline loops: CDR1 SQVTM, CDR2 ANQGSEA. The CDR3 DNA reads TGCAGCGTTGAACGCCAGGGCGGCTACACCTTC. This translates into CSVERQGGYTF.

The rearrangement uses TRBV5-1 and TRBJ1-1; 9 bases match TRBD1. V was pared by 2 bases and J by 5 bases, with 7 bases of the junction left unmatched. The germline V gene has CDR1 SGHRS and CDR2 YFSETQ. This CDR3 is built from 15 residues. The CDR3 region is CASSFGDRVGTEAFF. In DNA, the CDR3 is TGCGCCAGCAGCTTTGGGGACAGGGTAGGTACTGAAGCTTTCTTT.

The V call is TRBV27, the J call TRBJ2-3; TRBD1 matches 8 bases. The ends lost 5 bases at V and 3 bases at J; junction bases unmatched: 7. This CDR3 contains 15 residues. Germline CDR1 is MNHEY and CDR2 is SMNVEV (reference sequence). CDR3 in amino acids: CASSIQGGPTDTQYF. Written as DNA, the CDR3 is TGTGCCAGCAGTATACAGGGGGGCCCGACAGATACGCAGTATTTT.

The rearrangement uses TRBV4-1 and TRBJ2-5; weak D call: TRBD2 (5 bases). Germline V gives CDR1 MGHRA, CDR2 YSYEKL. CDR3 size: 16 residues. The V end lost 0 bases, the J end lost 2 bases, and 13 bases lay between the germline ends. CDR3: CASSQDWSTGQETQYF. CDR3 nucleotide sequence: TGCGCCAGCAGCCAAGATTGGTCAACGGGGCAAGAGACCCAGTACTTC.

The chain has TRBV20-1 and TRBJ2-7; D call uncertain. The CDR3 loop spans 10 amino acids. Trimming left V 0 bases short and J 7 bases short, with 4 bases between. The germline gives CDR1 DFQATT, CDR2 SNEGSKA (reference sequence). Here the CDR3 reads CSARDREQYF. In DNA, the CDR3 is TGCAGTGCTAGAGATCGGGAGCAGTACTTC.

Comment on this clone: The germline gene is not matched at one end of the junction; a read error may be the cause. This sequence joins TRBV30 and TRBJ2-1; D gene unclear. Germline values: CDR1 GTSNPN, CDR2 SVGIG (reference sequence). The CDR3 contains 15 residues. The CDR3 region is CARSVRRSSYNEQFF. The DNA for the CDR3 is TGTGCCCGGAGTGTACGTCGTAGCTCCTACAATGAGCAGTTCTTC. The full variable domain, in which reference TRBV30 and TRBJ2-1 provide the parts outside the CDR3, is SQTIHQWPATLVQPVGSPLSLECTVEGTSNPNLYWYRQAAGRGLQLLFYSVGIGQISSEVPQNLSASRPQDRQFILSSKKLLLSDSGFYLCARSVRRSSYNEQFFGPGTRLTVL.

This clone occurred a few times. In nucleotides, the CDR3 is TGTGCCAGCGGACGCAGGGGAGTCGAAGAGACCCAGTACTTC. It translates to CASGRRGVEETQYF. V usage is TRBV5-5 and J usage is TRBJ2-5; D perhaps matches TRBD1 (6 bases). V lost 7 bases and J lost 3, with 16 bases in between. This CDR3 is built from 14 residues. CDR1 and CDR2 from the germline V gene are SGHKS and YYEKEE (reference sequence). The full variable domain, completed using reference TRBV5-5 and TRBJ2-5, is DAGVTQSPTHLIKTRGQQVTLRCSPISGHKSVSWYQQVLGQGPQFIFQYYEKEERGRGNFPDRFSARQFPNYSSELNVNALLLGDSALYLCASGRRGVEETQYFGPGTRLLVL.

The CDR3 sequence is CASSSGDRVQAFF. CDR3 in DNA: TGTGCCAGCAGTTCGGGGGACAGGGTCCAAGCTTTCTTT. This chain links TRBV6-6 with TRBJ1-1, with TRBD1 matching 9 bases. CDR1 and CDR2 (germline): MNHNY, SVGAGI (reference sequence). The CDR3 covers 13 residues. The J segment lost 9 bases and the V segment lost 4 bases, leaving 6 bases of the junction unmatched.

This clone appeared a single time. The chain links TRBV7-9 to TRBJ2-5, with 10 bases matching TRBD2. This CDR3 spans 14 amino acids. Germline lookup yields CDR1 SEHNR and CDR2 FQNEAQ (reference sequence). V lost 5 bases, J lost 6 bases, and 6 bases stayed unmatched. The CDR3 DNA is TGTGCCAGCAGCGAGCGGGGGGGAGTTAAGACCCAGTACTTC. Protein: CASSERGGVKTQYF.

The CDR3 DNA sequence: TGTGCCAGCAGTATCTTGAGTACAGGGGGCACTGAAGCTTTCTTT. Residues: CASSILSTGGTEAFF. This sequence joins TRBV25-1 and TRBJ1-1, with 8 positions matching TRBD1. Losses at the gene ends were 5 bases for V and 4 bases for J; bases not matched to a gene: 9. Per the germline V gene, CDR1 is MGHDK and CDR2 is SYGVNS. CDR3 length equals 15 residues.